The 31 T cell receptor beta chains reported below all come from one sample, sequenced in a study of cytomegalovirus exposure and HLA in healthy donors. A multiplex PCR was run with 60 Vbeta primers and 13 Jbeta primers. The data were produced by immunoSEQ multiplex PCR, yet TCRdb's version contains in-frame clones alone and is incomplete. This sample has about 150,000 clones; about two thirds occur once, and the top ten carry 1.5% to 2%. The sample consisted of PBMCs. These receptors were obtained from a woman aged 18-35 years in good health and CMV-seronegative.

In this sample, this clone turned up a few times. The chain couples TRBV6-5 to TRBJ1-2, with TRBD1 matching over 7 bases. The V and J ends lost 3 bases and 4 bases, in that order; junction bases with no gene match: 5. CDR3 length: 14 residues. The germline CDR1 and CDR2 sequences are MNHEY and SVGAGI. The CDR3 coding sequence is TGTGCCAGCAGTTATCGGACAGGAAGCTATGGCTACACCTTC. Translating gives CASSYRTGSYGYTF.

This clone turned up a few times. This sequence joins TRBV7-2 and TRBJ1-5; tentatively, D is TRBD1 (5 bases). Germline V gives CDR1 SGHTA, CDR2 FQGNSA. The CDR3 is 14 amino acids. V was trimmed by 1 base and J by 7 bases, leaving 11 bases between them. The CDR3 sequence is CASSLEAGRQPQHF. The CDR3 DNA follows: TGTGCCAGCAGCTTAGAGGCAGGGAGGCAGCCCCAGCATTTT.

This clone showed up just a few times. The rearrangement joins TRBV29-1 to TRBJ2-3; maybe TRBD2 (6 bases). With 5 bases removed from V and 0 bases from J, the gap between germline ends came to 9 bases. Germline loops: CDR1 SQVTM, CDR2 ANQGSEA. This CDR3 is 13 amino acids long. CDR3 in amino acids: CSVLGGSTDTQYF. CDR3 sequence (DNA): TGCAGCGTTCTCGGGGGAAGCACAGATACGCAGTATTTT.

V gene TRBV6-5 combines with J gene TRBJ1-5; no firm D call. The CDR3 spans 16 residues. V was shortened by 0 bases and J by 2 bases, with 11 bases between the two germline ends. CDR1 is MNHEY, CDR2 SVGAGI, per germline. DNA for the CDR3: TGTGCCAGCAGTTACTCAGCGGGAACGGGCAATCAGCCCCAGCATTTT. Protein product: CASSYSAGTGNQPQHF.

The V gene is TRBV6-1, the J gene TRBJ1-1; unclear D gene. Germline CDR1 MNHNS, CDR2 SASEGT. The V end was cut by 0 bases, the J end by 3 bases, with 11 bases between. There are 15 residues in the CDR3. CDR3 DNA sequence: TGTGCCAGCAGTGAAGCGAGGGCGCGTTACACTGAAGCTTTCTTT. It codes for CASSEARARYTEAFF.

Turning to this clone: One junction end does not reproduce the germline sequence, and a read error may be involved. The rearrangement links TRBV7-9 to TRBJ2-5; 8 bases map to TRBD2. Germline CDR1 and CDR2: SEHNR and FQNEAQ (reference sequence). CDR3 length equals 14 residues. The CDR3 is CASSLVAGGETQHF. Written as DNA, the CDR3 is TGTGCCAGCAGCTTAGTGGCGGGAGGTGAGACCCAGCACTTC.

V and J are TRBV28 and TRBJ1-2; D is possibly TRBD1 (6 bases). Germline assignment: CDR1 MDHEN and CDR2 SYDVKM. There are 15 residues in the CDR3. Trimming cost V 1 base and J 6 bases, with 15 bases left between them. CDR3 loop: CASSLFGGVGNGYTF. The CDR3 DNA reads TGTGCCAGCAGTTTATTTGGGGGCGTGGGAAATGGCTACACCTTC.

This clone was seen a few times. The V and J genes are TRBV19 and TRBJ1-5, with D uncertain. V lost 3 bases and J 4 bases, leaving 13 bases between the germline ends. In germline, CDR1 is LNHDA, CDR2 SQIVND (reference sequence). The CDR3 sequence is 15 residues long. DNA for the CDR3: TGTGCCAGTAGTATGGGTCCTCGGGGAAATCAGCCCCAGCATTTT. This codes for CASSMGPRGNQPQHF.

This clone was counted once. The V and J genes are TRBV5-6 and TRBJ1-3, with 10 bases matching TRBD1. Per germline, CDR1 SGHDT and CDR2 YYEEEE. V shed 3 bases and J 4 bases; nucleotides not matched to a gene: 1. CDR3 size: 14 residues. For the CDR3, the DNA is TGTGCCAGCAGCTGGGACAGGGGAGGAAACACCATATATTTT. Its translation: CASSWDRGGNTIYF.

This rearrangement joins TRBV2 to TRBJ1-1, with TRBD1 as a possible D gene (5 bases). Germline V gene lookup returns CDR1 SNHLY and CDR2 FYNNEI. V was clipped by 5 bases and J by 1 base, with 8 bases between them. CDR3 size: 13 residues. Here the CDR3 reads CASSQDRNTEAFF. The CDR3 DNA reads as TGTGCCAGCAGTCAAGACAGGAACACTGAAGCTTTCTTT.

This chain uses TRBV5-4 with TRBJ1-6, with TRBD1 as a possible D gene (6 bases). The V end lost 4 bases, the J end lost 10 bases, and 24 bases lay between the germline ends. The CDR3 totals 17 residues. CDR1 is SGHNT, CDR2 YYREEE, per germline (reference sequence). The CDR3 sequence: CASSQGTTRSPNSPLHF. The CDR3 nucleotides are TGTGCCAGCAGCCAGGGGACTACGCGAAGCCCTAACTCACCCCTCCACTTT.

The chain uses TRBV5-1 and TRBJ2-3; TRBD1 matches at 9 bases. CDR3 length: 14 residues. V lost 5 bases and J lost 3; bases outside the gene matches: 4. Germline V gives CDR1 SGHRS, CDR2 YFSETQ. In DNA, the CDR3 is TGCGCCAGCAGTTCGGACAGGGGAACAGATACGCAGTATTTT. Residues: CASSSDRGTDTQYF.

This clone occurred a few times. Other DNA variants within this sample encode the same CDR3. The rearrangement uses TRBV27 and TRBJ1-1; D is uncertain. Trimming stripped 6 bases from V and 1 base from J, with 3 bases between. The CDR3 is 11 residues long. Germline loops: CDR1 MNHEY, CDR2 SMNVEV (reference sequence). Here the CDR3 DNA reads TGTGCCAGCAGCTCGAACACTGAAGCTTTCTTT. Its protein product is CASSSNTEAFF.

The gene calls are TRBV4-1 and TRBJ1-2, with D hard to call. V lost 3 bases and J 8 bases, leaving 7 bases between the germline ends. Germline CDR1 and CDR2: MGHRA and YSYEKL. This CDR3 region has 11 residues. The CDR3 protein is CASSQAGGYTF. The CDR3 nucleotides are TGCGCCAGCAGCCAGGCAGGAGGCTACACCTTC.

V and J are TRBV5-1 and TRBJ1-1, with D maybe TRBD1 (6 bases). CDR3 length equals 15 residues. The germline gives CDR1 SGHRS, CDR2 YFSETQ. V was trimmed by 4 bases and J by 5 bases, leaving 18 bases between them. The CDR3 coding sequence is TGCGCCAGCAGCCCAAGACAGGAAACGAGGACTGAAGCTTTCTTT. Translating gives CASSPRQETRTEAFF.

This rearrangement joins TRBV27 to TRBJ1-1; 11 nucleotides agree with TRBD1. V dropped 4 bases and J dropped 5; count of bases not matched to a gene: 9. Germline V gene sequence: CDR1 MNHEY, CDR2 SMNVEV (reference sequence). The CDR3 has 16 residues. The CDR3 reads CASSSTDRGRRTEAFF. The CDR3 nucleotides read TGTGCCAGCAGTTCAACGGACAGGGGGCGCCGGACTGAAGCTTTCTTT.

The rearrangement uses TRBV5-1 and TRBJ2-2; TRBD1 agrees at 8 bases. V was clipped by 0 bases and J by 4 bases; unmatched bases: 5. The CDR3 consists of 16 residues. Germline CDR1 SGHRS, CDR2 YFSETQ. For the CDR3, the DNA is TGCGCCAGCAGCTTGGCTCCGGGACAGGTCACCGGGGAGCTGTTTTTT. Translation gives CASSLAPGQVTGELFF. The full variable domain, with the rest looked up from reference TRBV5-1 and TRBJ2-2, is KAGVTQTPRYLIKTRGQQVTLSCSPISGHRSVSWYQQTPGQGLQFLFEYFSETQRNKGNFPGRFSGRQFSNSRSEMNVSTLELGDSALYLCASSLAPGQVTGELFFGEGSRLTVL.

The chain links TRBV9 to TRBJ2-3; 12 nucleotides line up with TRBD2. V lost 4 bases to trimming and J lost 4 bases; unmatched junction nucleotides: 7. The CDR3 runs 16 residues. The V gene's germline CDR1 is SGDLS and CDR2 YYNGEE. CDR3 amino acids: CASSSRTSGIADTQYF. The CDR3 bases are TGTGCCAGCAGCTCTAGGACTAGCGGGATTGCAGATACGCAGTATTTT.

V and J are TRBV11-3 and TRBJ1-3; tentatively, D is TRBD1 (6 bases). From germline, CDR1 is SGHNT and CDR2 YENEEA. With 0 bases removed from V and 2 bases from J, the gap between germline ends came to 11 bases. The CDR3 loop spans 16 amino acids. In DNA, the CDR3 is TGTGCCAGCAGCTTAGATTCCCACAGGGCTGGAAACACCATATATTTT. As protein: CASSLDSHRAGNTIYF. The variable domain in full, with the rest retrieved from reference TRBV11-3 and TRBJ1-3, is EAGVVQSPRYKIIEKKQPVAFWCNPISGHNTLYWYLQNLGQGPELLIRYENEEAVDDSQLPKDRFSAERLKGVDSTLKIQPAELGDSAVYLCASSLDSHRAGNTIYFGEGSWLTVV.

CDR3 DNA: TGTGCCAGCTCACTCCCCACAGGGGCCCCTGGAAACACCATATATTTT. Its translation: CASSLPTGAPGNTIYF. The V gene is TRBV18, the J gene TRBJ1-3, with 7 bases lining up with TRBD1. Looked up from germline, CDR1 is KGHSH and CDR2 is LQKENI. With V trimmed by 4 bases and J by 2 bases, 8 bases remained unmatched. There are 16 residues in the CDR3.

This clone was observed a single time. V is TRBV5-4 and J is TRBJ2-1; 7 bases agree with TRBD1. The CDR3 covers 13 residues. V was pared by 2 bases and J by 9 bases, with 5 bases of the junction left unmatched. CDR1 SGHNT and CDR2 YYREEE come from the germline V gene (reference sequence). The CDR3, as DNA: TGTGCCAGCAGCTTTGACAGGGCAGGTGAGCAGTTCTTC. Amino acid sequence: CASSFDRAGEQFF.

The chain uses TRBV7-9 and TRBJ2-7; TRBD1 agrees at 11 bases. Per the germline V gene, CDR1 is SEHNR and CDR2 is FQNEAQ (reference sequence). The CDR3 covers 16 residues. J gave up 5 bases and V 0 bases, and 6 bases lay outside the gene matches. CDR3: CASSLARTGGGDEQYV. CDR3 DNA: TGTGCCAGCAGCTTAGCGAGGACAGGGGGCGGTGACGAGCAGTACGTC.

The gene calls are TRBV18 and TRBJ1-1, with D possibly TRBD1 on 6 matching bases. The CDR3 totals 15 residues. V lost 2 bases, J lost 0 bases, and 10 bases lay in between. Germline CDR1 is KGHSH and CDR2 is LQKENI. The CDR3, as DNA: TGTGCCAGCTCACCAGGGCAGGGGATGAACACTGAAGCTTTCTTT. The encoded protein is CASSPGQGMNTEAFF.

This chain connects TRBV6-5 to TRBJ1-1; D perhaps matches TRBD1 (6 bases). V was cut by 6 bases and J by 4 bases, with 9 bases left in between. The CDR3 loop spans 12 amino acids. Germline values: CDR1 MNHEY, CDR2 SVGAGI. Written as DNA, the CDR3 is TGTGCCAGCAGCCGAGGGGGCACTGAAGCTTTCTTT. This sequence encodes CASSRGGTEAFF.

V and J are TRBV7-9 and TRBJ2-1, with D possibly being TRBD1 (5 bases). Deletions cut 9 bases from V and 0 bases from J, with 9 bases between. This CDR3 comprises 13 residues. Germline lookup yields CDR1 SEHNR and CDR2 FQNEAQ (reference sequence). This CDR3 is CASRTLSYNEQFF. The CDR3 coding sequence is TGTGCCAGTCGGACACTCTCCTACAATGAGCAGTTCTTC.

The V call is TRBV5-6, the J call TRBJ2-5; D may be TRBD2 (5 bases). V lost 1 base, J lost 5 bases, and 15 bases lay in between. This CDR3 is 15 amino acids long. Germline V CDR1 and CDR2: SGHDT, YYEEEE. The CDR3 nucleotides read TGTGCCAGCAGCTTGTTGCCTAGCCCCAGGGAGACCCAGTACTTC. Its translation: CASSLLPSPRETQYF.

The chain has TRBV14 and TRBJ2-3; 9 nucleotides align to TRBD2. J gave up 4 bases and V 2 bases, and 1 base lay outside the gene matches. The CDR3 sequence is 14 residues long. Germline lookup yields CDR1 SGHDN and CDR2 FVKESK. Here the CDR3 DNA reads TGTGCCAGCAGCCAACTAGCGGGGTCAGATACGCAGTATTTT. Protein: CASSQLAGSDTQYF.

In its sample, this clone was seen a few times. The genes are TRBV6-1 and TRBJ2-7; 8 bases are a match to TRBD1. The CDR3 sequence is 13 residues long. CDR1 and CDR2 (germline): MNHNS, SASEGT. V gave up 6 bases and J gave up 2 bases; unmatched junction bases: 3. CDR3 DNA: TGTGCCAGCAGACCGGGACAGGCCTACGAGCAGTACGTC. Its protein product is CASRPGQAYEQYV.

This clone was found a few times. The rearrangement joins TRBV7-8 to TRBJ2-3; 7 bases fit TRBD1. CDR1 and CDR2 from the germline V gene are SGHVS and FQNEAQ. This CDR3 region has 15 residues. J was trimmed by 8 bases and V by 5 bases; bases with no gene match: 13. CDR3 loop: CASSELTGRFGTQYF. CDR3 DNA sequence: TGTGCCAGCAGCGAACTGACAGGGCGGTTCGGTACGCAGTATTTT.

The DNA of the CDR3 is TGTGCCAGCAGATCTAGCGGCCTCTCCTACAATGAGCAGTTCTTC. It specifies CASRSSGLSYNEQFF. The rearrangement links TRBV2 to TRBJ2-1; 7 bases line up with TRBD2. V dropped 6 bases and J dropped 0; count of bases not matched to a gene: 5. CDR1 SNHLY and CDR2 FYNNEI come from the germline V gene. This CDR3 has 15 amino acids.

CDR3 DNA sequence: TGCGCCAGCAGCACGGGACTAGGGTCCTACAATGAGCAGTTCTTC. Residues: CASSTGLGSYNEQFF. The chain links TRBV4-1 to TRBJ2-1; TRBD2 matches at 8 bases. The J segment lost 1 base and the V segment lost 5 bases, leaving 4 bases of the junction unmatched. The CDR3 spans 15 residues. The germline V gene encodes CDR1 MGHRA and CDR2 YSYEKL.